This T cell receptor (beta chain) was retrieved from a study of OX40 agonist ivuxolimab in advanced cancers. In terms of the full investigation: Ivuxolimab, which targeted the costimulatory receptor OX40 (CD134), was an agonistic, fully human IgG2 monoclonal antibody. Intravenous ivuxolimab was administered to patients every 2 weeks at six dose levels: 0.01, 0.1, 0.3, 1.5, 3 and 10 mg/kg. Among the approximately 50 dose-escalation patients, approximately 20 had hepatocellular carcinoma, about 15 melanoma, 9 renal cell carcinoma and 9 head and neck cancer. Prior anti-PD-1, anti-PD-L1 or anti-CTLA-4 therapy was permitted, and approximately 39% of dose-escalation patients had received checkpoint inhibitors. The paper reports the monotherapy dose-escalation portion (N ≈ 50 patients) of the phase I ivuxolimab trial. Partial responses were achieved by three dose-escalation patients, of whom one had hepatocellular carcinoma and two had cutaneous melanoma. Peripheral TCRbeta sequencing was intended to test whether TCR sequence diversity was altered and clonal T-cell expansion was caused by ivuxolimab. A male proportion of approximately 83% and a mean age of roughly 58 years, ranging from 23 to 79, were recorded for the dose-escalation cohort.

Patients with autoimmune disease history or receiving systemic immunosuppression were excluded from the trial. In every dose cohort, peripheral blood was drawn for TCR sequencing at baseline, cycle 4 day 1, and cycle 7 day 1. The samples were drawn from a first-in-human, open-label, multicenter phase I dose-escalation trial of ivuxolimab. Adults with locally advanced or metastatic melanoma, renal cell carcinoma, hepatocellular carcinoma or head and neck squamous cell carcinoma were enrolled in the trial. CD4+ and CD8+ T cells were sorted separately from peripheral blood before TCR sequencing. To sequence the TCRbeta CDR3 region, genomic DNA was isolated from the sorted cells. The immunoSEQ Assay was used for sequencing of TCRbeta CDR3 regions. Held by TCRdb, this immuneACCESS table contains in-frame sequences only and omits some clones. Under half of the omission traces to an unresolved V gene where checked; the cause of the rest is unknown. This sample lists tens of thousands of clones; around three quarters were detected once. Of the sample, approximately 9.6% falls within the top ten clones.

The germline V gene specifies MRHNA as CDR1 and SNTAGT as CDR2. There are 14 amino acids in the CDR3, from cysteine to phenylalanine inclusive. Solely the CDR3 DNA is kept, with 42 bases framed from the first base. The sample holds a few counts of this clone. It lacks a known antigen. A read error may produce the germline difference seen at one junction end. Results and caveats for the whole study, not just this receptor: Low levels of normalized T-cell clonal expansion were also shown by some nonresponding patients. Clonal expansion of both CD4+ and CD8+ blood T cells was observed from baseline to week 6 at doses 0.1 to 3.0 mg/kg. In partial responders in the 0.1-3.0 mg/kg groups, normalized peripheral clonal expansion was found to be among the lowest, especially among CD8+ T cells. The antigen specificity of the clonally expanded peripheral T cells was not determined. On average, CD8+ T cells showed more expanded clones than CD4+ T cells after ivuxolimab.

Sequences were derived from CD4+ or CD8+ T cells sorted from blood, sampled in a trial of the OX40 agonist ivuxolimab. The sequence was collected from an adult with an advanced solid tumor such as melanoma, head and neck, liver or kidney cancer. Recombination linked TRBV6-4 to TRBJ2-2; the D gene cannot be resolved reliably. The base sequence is TGTGCCAGCAGAGACTGGGCTGACACCGGGGAGCTGTTTTTT. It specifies CASRDWADTGELFF.